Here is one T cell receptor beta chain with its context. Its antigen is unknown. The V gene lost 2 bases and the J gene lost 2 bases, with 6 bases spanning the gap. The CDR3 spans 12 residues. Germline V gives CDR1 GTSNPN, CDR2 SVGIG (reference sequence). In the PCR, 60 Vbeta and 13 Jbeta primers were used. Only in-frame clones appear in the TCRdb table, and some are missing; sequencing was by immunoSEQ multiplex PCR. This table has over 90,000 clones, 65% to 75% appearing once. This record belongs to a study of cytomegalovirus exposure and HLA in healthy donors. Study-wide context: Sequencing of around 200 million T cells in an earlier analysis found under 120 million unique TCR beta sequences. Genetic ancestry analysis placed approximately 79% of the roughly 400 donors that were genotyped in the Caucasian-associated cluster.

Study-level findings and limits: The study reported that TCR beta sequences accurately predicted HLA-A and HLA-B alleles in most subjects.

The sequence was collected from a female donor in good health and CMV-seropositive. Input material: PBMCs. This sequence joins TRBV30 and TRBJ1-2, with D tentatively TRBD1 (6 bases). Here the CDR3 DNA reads TGTGCCTGGAGTACAGGGAACTATGGCTACACCTTC. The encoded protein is CAWSTGNYGYTF.